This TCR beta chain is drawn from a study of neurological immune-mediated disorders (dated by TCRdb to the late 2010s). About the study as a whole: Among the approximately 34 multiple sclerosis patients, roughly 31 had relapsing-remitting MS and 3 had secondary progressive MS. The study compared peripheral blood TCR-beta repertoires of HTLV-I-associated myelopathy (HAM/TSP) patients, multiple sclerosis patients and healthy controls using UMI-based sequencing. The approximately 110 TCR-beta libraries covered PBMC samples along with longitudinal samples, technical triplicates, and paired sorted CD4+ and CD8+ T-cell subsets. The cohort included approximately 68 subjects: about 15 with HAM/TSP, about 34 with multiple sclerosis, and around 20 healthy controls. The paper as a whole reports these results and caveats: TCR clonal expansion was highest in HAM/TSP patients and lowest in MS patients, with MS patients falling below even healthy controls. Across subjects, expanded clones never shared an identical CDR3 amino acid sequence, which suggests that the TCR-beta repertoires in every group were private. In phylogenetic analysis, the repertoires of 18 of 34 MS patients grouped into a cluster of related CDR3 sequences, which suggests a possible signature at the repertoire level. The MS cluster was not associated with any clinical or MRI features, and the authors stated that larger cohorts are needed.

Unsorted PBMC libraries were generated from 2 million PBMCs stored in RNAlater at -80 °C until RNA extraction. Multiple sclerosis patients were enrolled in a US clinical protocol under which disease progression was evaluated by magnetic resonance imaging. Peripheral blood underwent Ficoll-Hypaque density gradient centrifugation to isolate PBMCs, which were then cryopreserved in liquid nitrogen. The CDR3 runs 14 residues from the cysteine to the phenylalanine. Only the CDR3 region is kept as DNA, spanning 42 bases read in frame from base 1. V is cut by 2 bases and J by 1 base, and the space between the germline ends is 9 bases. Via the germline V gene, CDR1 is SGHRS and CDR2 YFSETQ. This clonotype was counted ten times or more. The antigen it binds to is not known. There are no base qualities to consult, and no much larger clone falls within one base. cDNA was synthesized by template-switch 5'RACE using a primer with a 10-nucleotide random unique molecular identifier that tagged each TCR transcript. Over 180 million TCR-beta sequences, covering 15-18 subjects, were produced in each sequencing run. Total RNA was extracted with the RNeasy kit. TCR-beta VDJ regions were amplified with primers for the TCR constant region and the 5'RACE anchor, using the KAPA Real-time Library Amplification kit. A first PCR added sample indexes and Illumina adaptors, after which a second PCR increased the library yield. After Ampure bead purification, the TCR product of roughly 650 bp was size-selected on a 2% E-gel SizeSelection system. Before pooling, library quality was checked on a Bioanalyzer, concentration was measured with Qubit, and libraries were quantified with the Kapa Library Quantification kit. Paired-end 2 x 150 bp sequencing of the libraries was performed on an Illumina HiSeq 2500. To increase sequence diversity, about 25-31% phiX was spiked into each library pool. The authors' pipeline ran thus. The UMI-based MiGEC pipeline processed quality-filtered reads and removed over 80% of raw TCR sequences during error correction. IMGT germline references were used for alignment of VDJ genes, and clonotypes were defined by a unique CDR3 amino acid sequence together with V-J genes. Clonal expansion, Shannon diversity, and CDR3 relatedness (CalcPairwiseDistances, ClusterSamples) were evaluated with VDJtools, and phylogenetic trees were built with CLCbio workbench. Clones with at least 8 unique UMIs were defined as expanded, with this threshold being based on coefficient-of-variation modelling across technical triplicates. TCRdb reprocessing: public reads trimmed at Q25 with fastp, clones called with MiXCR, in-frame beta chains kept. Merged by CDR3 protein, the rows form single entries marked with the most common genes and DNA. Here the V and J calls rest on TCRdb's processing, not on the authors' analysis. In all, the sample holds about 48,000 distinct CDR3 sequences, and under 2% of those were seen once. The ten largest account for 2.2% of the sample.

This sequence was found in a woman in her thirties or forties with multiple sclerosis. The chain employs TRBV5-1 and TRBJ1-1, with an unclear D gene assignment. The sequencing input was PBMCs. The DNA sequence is TGCGCCAGCAGCTTCTCCGCAGCGAACACTGAAGCTTTCTTT. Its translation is CASSFSAANTEAFF. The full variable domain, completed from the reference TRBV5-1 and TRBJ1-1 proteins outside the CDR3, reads KAGVTQTPRYLIKTRGQQVTLSCSPISGHRSVSWYQQTPGQGLQFLFEYFSETQRNKGNFPGRFSGRQFSNSRSEMNVSTLELGDSALYLCASSFSAANTEAFFGQGTRLTVV.